Reported below is one TCR beta chain. The data belong to a study of blood T cell repertoires in COVID-19. Study details: In each case, the material was cDNA or gDNA derived from T cells, B-cell-depleted T cells, or PBMCs.

Method: immunoSEQ multiplex PCR; TCRdb's copy keeps in-frame clones and lacks some. Among 80,000 or so clones, more than 75% were seen once, and the ten largest hold roughly 9.8%. Germline V gene data show CDR1 as MGHRA and CDR2 as YSYEKL. CDR3 size: 14 residues. V was shortened by 5 bases and J by 3 bases, with 13 bases between the two germline ends. Sequenced sample: peripheral blood. The gene calls are TRBV4-1 and TRBJ1-2, with TRBD1 as a possible D gene (6 bases). The source is a man in his 60s with COVID-19, enrolled during active disease. The CDR3 loop reads CASSKLGQYYGYTF. In DNA form, the CDR3 reads TGCGCCAGCAGCAAACTCGGACAGTACTATGGCTACACCTTC.